Listed here are 7 T cell receptor beta chains from one sample, sequenced in a study of technical replicates of blood from several donors. Only in-frame clones appear in the TCRdb table, and some are missing; sequencing was by immunoSEQ multiplex PCR. The table includes 75,000 to 100,000 clones, approximately 94% detected once. Sample: T cells isolated from PBMCs. The source is a human donor in good health.

The chain carries TRBV4-1 and TRBJ2-1; no clear D gene. The CDR3 is 16 residues long. Germline V gene sequence: CDR1 MGHRA, CDR2 YSYEKL. Trimming took 4 bases from V and 0 from J, leaving 13 bases between them. In DNA, the CDR3 is TGCGCCAGCAGCCGAGGAGTTCCGAGCTCCTACAATGAGCAGTTCTTC. This codes for CASSRGVPSSYNEQFF.

The chain couples TRBV19 to TRBJ1-5, with TRBD1 as a possible D gene (6 bases). V dropped 2 bases and J dropped 5 bases, with 10 bases sitting between them. CDR1 is LNHDA, CDR2 SQIVND, per germline (reference sequence). This CDR3 contains 14 residues. CDR3 sequence (DNA): TGTGCCAGTAGTATATTTGAGGGGGATCAGCCCCAGCATTTT. As protein: CASSIFEGDQPQHF.

The CDR3 region has the DNA TGCGCCAGCAGCTTGGAGCCTCCGGGAACTAGCACAGATACGCAGTATTTT. This sequence encodes CASSLEPPGTSTDTQYF. The gene calls are TRBV5-1 and TRBJ2-3, with D maybe TRBD2 (5 bases). Germline V gene lookup returns CDR1 SGHRS and CDR2 YFSETQ. The CDR3 has 17 residues. V lost 0 bases, J lost 0 bases, and 14 bases lay in between.

This clone has only one observation. J is TRBJ2-1 and V is TRBV4-2; 9 positions match TRBD2. With V trimmed by 10 bases and J by 9 bases, 10 bases remained unmatched. Germline CDR1 is LGHNA and CDR2 is YNFKEQ. The CDR3 extends over 13 amino acids. In DNA form, the CDR3 reads TGTGCCACCCTTGGCGGGGGGGCGATTGAGCAGTTCTTC. Its protein is CATLGGGAIEQFF.

The chain joins TRBV10-1 to TRBJ2-5; D perhaps matches TRBD1 (6 bases). The V gene's germline CDR1 is WNHNN and CDR2 SYGVQD (reference sequence). Trimming left V 0 bases short and J 1 base short, with 6 bases between. The CDR3 runs to 14 residues. The CDR3 DNA reads TGCGCCAGCAGTGAGTCGGGGGCCCAAGAGACCCAGTACTTC. Translation gives CASSESGAQETQYF.

This clone was seen a single time. The genes are TRBV4-2 and TRBJ1-6, with D possibly matching TRBD1 (5 bases). This CDR3 spans 17 amino acids. Germline CDR1 reads LGHNA; CDR2 reads YNFKEQ. Deletions cut 3 bases from V and 1 base from J, with 13 bases between. This chain's CDR3 is CASSHGAGVSYNSPLHF. The CDR3 DNA reads TGTGCCAGCAGCCATGGGGCGGGGGTATCCTATAATTCACCCCTCCACTTT.

This chain connects TRBV28 to TRBJ2-7; a possible D gene is TRBD1 (5 bases). Trimming shortened V by 5 bases and J by 5 bases, and 10 bases separated the two germline ends. The length of the CDR3 is 12 residues. Germline-derived CDR1 and CDR2 are MDHEN and SYDVKM. The CDR3 here is CASSTGSDEQYF. The CDR3 DNA follows: TGTGCCAGCAGTACAGGTTCGGACGAGCAGTACTTC.